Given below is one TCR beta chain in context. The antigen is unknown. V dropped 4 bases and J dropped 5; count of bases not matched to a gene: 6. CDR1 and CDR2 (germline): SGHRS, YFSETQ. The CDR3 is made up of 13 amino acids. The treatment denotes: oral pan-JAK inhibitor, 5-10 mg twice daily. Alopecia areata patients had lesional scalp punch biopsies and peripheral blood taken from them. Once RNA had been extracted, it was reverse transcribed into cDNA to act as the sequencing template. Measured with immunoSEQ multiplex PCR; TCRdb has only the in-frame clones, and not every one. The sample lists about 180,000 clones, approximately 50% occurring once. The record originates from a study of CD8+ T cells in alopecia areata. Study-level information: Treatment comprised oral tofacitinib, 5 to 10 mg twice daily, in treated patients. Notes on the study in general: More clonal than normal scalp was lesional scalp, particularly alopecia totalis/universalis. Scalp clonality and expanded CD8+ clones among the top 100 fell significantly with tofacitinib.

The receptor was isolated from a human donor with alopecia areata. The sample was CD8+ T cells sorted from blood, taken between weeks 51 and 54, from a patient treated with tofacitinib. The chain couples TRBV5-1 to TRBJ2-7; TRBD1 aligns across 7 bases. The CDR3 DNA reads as TGCGCCAGCAGCGGGGACAGTGAGGACGAGCAGTACTTC. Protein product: CASSGDSEDEQYF.